Listed below are T cell receptor beta chains from one sample, sequenced in a study of blood T cells in healthy people across ages. TCRdb ran MiXCR on the 5' RACE reads and lists one entry per CDR3 protein. The sample has about 1 million distinct CDR3 sequences; almost 25% are singletons. These data also formed part of another study, on T cells of mothers and their children.

The sequenced sample was blood. The receptors were gathered from a girl between 2 and 10 years old in good health. Both conserved end residues are part of each CDR3. D genes are given only for firm matches. Clone size is given for some rows only: seen once, a few or many times, or a class if the clone is expanded.

j_gene: TRBJ2-2
v_gene: TRBV9
d_gene: .
abundance: .
CDR3nt: TGTGCCAGCAGCTCCGGTGGGGGAGCGGCGAGGTCCGGGGAGCTGTTTTTT
CDR3aa: CASSSGGGAARSGELFF

j_gene: TRBJ1-2
v_gene: TRBV20-1
d_gene: .
abundance: .
CDR3nt: TGCAGTGGAACAGGGCTCTATGGCTACACCTTC
CDR3aa: CSGTGLYGYTF

j_gene: TRBJ2-3
v_gene: TRBV6-5
d_gene: .
abundance: few
CDR3nt: TGTGCCAGCAGTTTAGTCGACTCCTTCACGGATACGCAGTATTTT
CDR3aa: CASSLVDSFTDTQYF

j_gene: TRBJ2-7
v_gene: TRBV5-1
d_gene: TRBD2
abundance: .
CDR3nt: TGCGCCAGCAGCTTGGTTCCCCAGCGGGAGGTAGATTTC
CDR3aa: CASSLVPQREVDF

j_gene: TRBJ2-7
v_gene: TRBV4-3
d_gene: .
abundance: .
CDR3nt: TGCGCCAGCAGCCAAGATGGGTCAGGGGCCTACGAGCAGTACTTC
CDR3aa: CASSQDGSGAYEQYF

j_gene: TRBJ2-1
v_gene: TRBV7-2
d_gene: .
abundance: .
CDR3nt: TGTGCCAGCAGCTTAGATCGTCCGTCCGGGAATGAGCAGTTCTTC
CDR3aa: CASSLDRPSGNEQFF

j_gene: TRBJ2-2
v_gene: TRBV12-3/TRBV12-4
d_gene: TRBD2
abundance: .
CDR3nt: TGTGCCAGCAAAAGTTGGCTAGCGGGAAACACCGGGGAGCTGTTTTTT
CDR3aa: CASKSWLAGNTGELFF

j_gene: TRBJ1-3
v_gene: TRBV9
d_gene: .
abundance: few
CDR3nt: TGTGCCAGCAGACCCCCTCCGAATAGCAGCTCTGGAAACACCATATATTTT
CDR3aa: CASRPPPNSSSGNTIYF

j_gene: TRBJ2-4
v_gene: TRBV5-1
d_gene: .
abundance: .
CDR3nt: TGCGCCAGCAGCGACCCCCGGACAGACCCAATTCAGTACTTC
CDR3aa: CASSDPRTDPIQYF

j_gene: TRBJ2-3
v_gene: TRBV28
d_gene: TRBD2
abundance: .
CDR3nt: TGTGCCAGCAGTATAAGGACTAGCGGAACAGATACGCAGTATTTT
CDR3aa: CASSIRTSGTDTQYF

j_gene: TRBJ1-2
v_gene: TRBV29-1
d_gene: .
abundance: .
CDR3nt: TGCAGCGCCAGACAAAATCAGGTCAACTATGGCTACACCTTC
CDR3aa: CSARQNQVNYGYTF

j_gene: TRBJ2-1
v_gene: TRBV7-6
d_gene: TRBD2
abundance: few
CDR3nt: TGTGCCAGCAGCAATACCAGCGGGGGGGCTCACGATGAGCAGTTCTTC
CDR3aa: CASSNTSGGAHDEQFF

j_gene: TRBJ2-7
v_gene: TRBV27
d_gene: .
abundance: few
CDR3nt: TGTGCCAGCCAAGGCCCAGGGACCTACGAGCAGTACTTC
CDR3aa: CASQGPGTYEQYF

j_gene: TRBJ2-1
v_gene: TRBV6-5
d_gene: TRBD2
abundance: .
CDR3nt: TGTGCCAGCAGTTCGGGACTAGCGGGGGAGGGATACAATGAGCAGTTCTTC
CDR3aa: CASSSGLAGEGYNEQFF

j_gene: TRBJ1-2
v_gene: TRBV29-1
d_gene: .
abundance: .
CDR3nt: TGCAGCGTTGACAGCTTTTCTTATGGCTACACCTTC
CDR3aa: CSVDSFSYGYTF

j_gene: TRBJ2-5
v_gene: TRBV5-6
d_gene: TRBD2
abundance: once
CDR3nt: TGTGCCAGCATCCGAACGAGACTAGCGGGGGGCCAGGAAGAGACCCAGTACTTC
CDR3aa: CASIRTRLAGGQEETQYF

j_gene: TRBJ2-5
v_gene: TRBV25-1
d_gene: .
abundance: few
CDR3nt: TGTGCCAGTGGTTGGACAGCCCAAGAGACCCAGTACTTC
CDR3aa: CASGWTAQETQYF

j_gene: TRBJ2-2
v_gene: TRBV10-3
d_gene: .
abundance: few
CDR3nt: TGTGCCATCAGTTTAGACCTCGTGGGTTTTGATCGGGAGCTGTTTTTT
CDR3aa: CAISLDLVGFDRELFF

j_gene: TRBJ2-2
v_gene: TRBV11-2
d_gene: .
abundance: .
CDR3nt: TGTGCCAGCTCTCACCATAGCCTTAACACCGGGGAGCTGTTTTTT
CDR3aa: CASSHHSLNTGELFF

j_gene: TRBJ2-5
v_gene: TRBV28
d_gene: .
abundance: .
CDR3nt: TGTGCCAGCAGCCGGTTACGGGGCCGAGAGACCCAGTACTTC
CDR3aa: CASSRLRGRETQYF

j_gene: TRBJ2-7
v_gene: TRBV6-6
d_gene: .
abundance: .
CDR3nt: TGTGCCAGCAGTGGCCCTGGGGGAGAGCAGTACTTC
CDR3aa: CASSGPGGEQYF

j_gene: TRBJ2-1
v_gene: TRBV19
d_gene: TRBD2
abundance: .
CDR3nt: TGTGCCAGTAGACCTAGCGGGAGTAGCAATGAGCAGTTCTTC
CDR3aa: CASRPSGSSNEQFF

j_gene: TRBJ1-2
v_gene: TRBV6-5
d_gene: .
abundance: .
CDR3nt: TGTGCCAGCAGCTATAGTGGGGGGACCTATGGCTACACCTTC
CDR3aa: CASSYSGGTYGYTF

j_gene: TRBJ2-6
v_gene: TRBV2
d_gene: .
abundance: .
CDR3nt: TGTGCCAGCAGTGAGGACAACTCTGGGGCCAACGTCCTGACTTTC
CDR3aa: CASSEDNSGANVLTF